Listed below are T cell receptor beta chains from one sample, sequenced in a study of shared clonotypes between healthy human individuals. Only in-frame clones appear in the TCRdb table, and some are missing; sequencing was by immunoSEQ multiplex PCR. The data show some 2.3 million clones, approximately 95% seen once. The sample taken for sequencing was naive CD4+ T cells from PBMCs. The receptors originated from a man aged 18-30 years in good health. Some clones in this sample may be carry-over from other donors' samples. The CDR3 runs from the conserved cysteine through the conserved F or W. Fields, in order: V gene, J gene, CDR3 protein.

TRBV12-5	TRBJ1-2	CASGTSSDRPEGYTF
TRBV6-6	TRBJ1-1	CASSFRQGRDTEAFF
TRBV28	TRBJ2-2	CASSQPPPRRERSGELFF
TRBV9	TRBJ2-3	CASSVGAGGTDTQYF
TRBV5-1	TRBJ2-7	CASSLGLAGAPYEQYF
TRBV19	TRBJ1-1	CASSIGGRGTEAFF
TRBV11-2	TRBJ2-1	CASSDNSPGNNEQFF
TRBV6-5	TRBJ2-1	CASRPGRYNEQFF
TRBV15	TRBJ2-1	CATSFRRGLAGMDEQFF
TRBV2	TRBJ2-5	CASSDSGRLVETQYF
TRBV12-5	TRBJ1-1	CASALNTEAFF
TRBV19	TRBJ2-7	CASSIRERDANSYEQYF
TRBV6-1	TRBJ2-2	CASSDELAGGVTGELFF
TRBV6-5	TRBJ2-7	CASSSQAAVPYEQYF
TRBV7-8	TRBJ2-5	CASSPPGRTGVLETQYF
TRBV28	TRBJ1-3	CASSFVTVSGNTIYF
TRBV7-6	TRBJ2-5	CASSSGQRETQYF
TRBV6-1	TRBJ2-7	CASSATLGGSITYEQYF
TRBV6-6	TRBJ1-2	CASSPRVAPGYTF
TRBV5-4	TRBJ2-7	CASSSGQNPYEQYF
TRBV11-2	TRBJ2-3	CASSLDRDNTDTQYF
TRBV5-1	TRBJ2-7	CASSLAGQGYEQYF
TRBV11-2	TRBJ1-4	CASSSPSRAGNEKLFF
TRBV7-9	TRBJ2-3	CASSLVVRRDPPDTQYF
TRBV7-8	TRBJ2-5	CASSLGWTSGSDETQYF
TRBV28	TRBJ1-5	CASSPPRVNQPQHF
TRBV5-5	TRBJ2-2	CASSFYIGSNTGELFF
TRBV4-1	TRBJ2-1	CASSQGMKDNNEQFF
TRBV27	TRBJ2-7	CASSFDGTGVGGSSYEQYF
TRBV7-2	TRBJ2-7	CASSWDRGRTREQYF
TRBV2	TRBJ1-3	CASSEGVAGNTIYF
TRBV28	TRBJ2-3	CASESFSDTQYF
TRBV27	TRBJ2-5	CASSLRPGETQYF
TRBV4-1	TRBJ2-2	CASSQRGSNTGELFF
TRBV19	TRBJ1-5	CASSILGEGEGQPQHF
TRBV5-1	TRBJ2-7	CASSSRLAGPQYF
TRBV5-6	TRBJ2-3	CASSLISWAINTDTQYF
TRBV15	TRBJ2-1	CATSRGTSGTLQFF
TRBV30	TRBJ1-4	CAWSVPGQGNEKLFF
TRBV18	TRBJ1-5	CASSPQAGGHQPQHF
TRBV28	TRBJ2-5	CASSLGGGQETQYF
TRBV5-4	TRBJ2-5	CASSPGLAGGPETQYF